The 3 T cell receptor beta chains reported below all come from one sample, sequenced in a study of blood T cells in healthy people across ages. Then a second PCR, running about 6 to 12 cycles, was carried out with a sample-barcoded 5' primer and a J-beta primer mix. MiXCR, applied by TCRdb to the 5' RACE reads, yields one record per CDR3 protein. The sample yields approximately 900,000 distinct CDR3 sequences, approximately 32% seen once. The data also belong to a second study, concerning T cells of mothers and their children.

Material: blood. These receptors all stem from a woman in her thirties or forties in good health.

Concerning this clonotype itself: A read error may account for a junction end that differs from germline. V is TRBV7-9 and J is TRBJ2-1; possibly TRBD1 or TRBD2 for D (5 bases each). CDR1 is SEHNR and CDR2 is FQNEAQ in the germline V gene (reference sequence). The CDR3 length is 17 residues. The CDR3 nucleotides read TGTGCCAGCAGCCCTCGAAAAGGGACGGACTCCTACAAAGAGCAGTTCTTC. This encodes CASSPRKGTDSYKEQFF.

This clonotype appeared a few times. A single base separates this from a much larger clone, so it may be a read error. This chain links TRBV4-3 with TRBJ2-1; 11 nucleotides align to TRBD2. Trimming took 1 base from V and 10 from J; bases not matched to a gene: 6. CDR1 LGHNA and CDR2 YSLEER come from the germline V gene. The CDR3 runs 15 residues. CDR3 sequence (DNA): TGCGCCAGCAGCCAAGTAGCGGGGGGGACCTACGAGCAGTTCTTC. Translating it yields CASSQVAGGTYEQFF.

This clonotype was observed at least ten times. The chain combines TRBV20-1 with TRBJ2-1, with 7 positions matching TRBD2. The V segment lost 6 bases and the J segment 5 bases; nucleotides outside the gene matches: 7. CDR3 length equals 13 residues. Looked up from germline, CDR1 is DFQATT and CDR2 is SNEGSKA (reference sequence). The CDR3 spells CSAAGLADNEQFF. CDR3 bases: TGCAGTGCGGCGGGGCTAGCGGACAATGAGCAGTTCTTC.